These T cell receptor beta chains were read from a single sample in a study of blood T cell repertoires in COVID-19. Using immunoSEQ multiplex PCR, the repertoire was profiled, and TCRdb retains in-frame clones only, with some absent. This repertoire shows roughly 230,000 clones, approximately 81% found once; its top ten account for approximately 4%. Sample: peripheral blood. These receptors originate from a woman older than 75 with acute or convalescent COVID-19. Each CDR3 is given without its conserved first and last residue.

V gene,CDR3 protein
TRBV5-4,ASSPSGTGNYGYT
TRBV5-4,ASSPSRFRENTEAF
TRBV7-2,ASSSVGQGGYEQY
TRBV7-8,ASSKTPGLGYNEQF
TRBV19,ASSIVVRRGLPGNTIY
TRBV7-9,ASSLARVDGELF
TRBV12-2,ASRPDGWANSGNTIY
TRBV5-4,ASNLEPGGYGYT
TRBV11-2,ASSPDRAYYT
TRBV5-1,ASRGYRTSGGNEQF
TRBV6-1,ASREGQASSYEQY
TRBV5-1,ASSPDPEDTEAF
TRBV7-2,ASSLAIQYEQY
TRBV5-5,ASSQDRLYNSPLH
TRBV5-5,ASSLFWDRDSNQPQH
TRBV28,ASIDSYYGYT
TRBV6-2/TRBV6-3,ASSYSSPPGQASYEQY
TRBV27,ASSRLLGWGQKTGNSYEQY
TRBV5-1,ASSPLDYGYT
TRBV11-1,ASSLRGTPTDTQY
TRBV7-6,ASSQGVSGHTDTQY
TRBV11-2,ASSLFQNTEAF
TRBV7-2,ASSFVTGGGYEQY
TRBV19,ASSIGRSGARNSPLH
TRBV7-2,ASSLRTGWMNTEAF
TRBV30,AWSVQGSYNSPLH
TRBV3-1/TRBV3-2,ASSPGLGDSSPLH
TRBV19,ASSRGSNEKLF
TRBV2,ASSGRGNGGYT
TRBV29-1,SGGQNTEAF
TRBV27,ASRFSSTGTEAF
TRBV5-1,ASRPARGNTEAF
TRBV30,AWATGTGGNQPQH
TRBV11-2,AAGTGGTNEKLF
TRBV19,ASSRTGETDTQY
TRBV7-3,ASSSQGNTEAF
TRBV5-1,ASILARGDQPQH
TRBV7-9,ASSPGLAGGYNTGELF
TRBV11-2,ASSPGLAGTANTGELF
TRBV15,ATSRDKNTEAF
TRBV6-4,ASSVTRGYGYT
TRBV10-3,AIMSADSYEQY
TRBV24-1,ATSDPLGTQY
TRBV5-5,ASSPDRGRDTQY
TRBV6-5,ASSYDRVPLNTEAF
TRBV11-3,ASSLGSGGATDTQY
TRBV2,ATRYGSEAF